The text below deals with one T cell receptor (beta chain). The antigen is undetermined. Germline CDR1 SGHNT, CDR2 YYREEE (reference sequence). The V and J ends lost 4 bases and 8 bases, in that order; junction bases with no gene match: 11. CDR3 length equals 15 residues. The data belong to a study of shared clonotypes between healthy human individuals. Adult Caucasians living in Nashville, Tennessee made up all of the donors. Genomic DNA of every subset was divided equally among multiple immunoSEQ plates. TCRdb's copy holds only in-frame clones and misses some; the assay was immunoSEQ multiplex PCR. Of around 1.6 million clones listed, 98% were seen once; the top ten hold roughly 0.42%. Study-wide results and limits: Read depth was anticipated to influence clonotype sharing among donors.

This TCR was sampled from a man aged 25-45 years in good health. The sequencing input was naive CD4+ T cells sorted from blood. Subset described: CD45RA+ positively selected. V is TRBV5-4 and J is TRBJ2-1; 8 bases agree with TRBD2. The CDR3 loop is CASSPEVGRAYEQFF. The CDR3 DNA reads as TGTGCCAGCAGCCCGGAGGTCGGGAGGGCTTATGAGCAGTTCTTC.